These 25 T cell receptor beta chains were all obtained from the same sample, sequenced in a study of patients and donors after allogeneic stem cell transplantation. TCRdb itself ran the RT-PCR reads through MiXCR, one entry per CDR3 protein. In the table there are approximately 170,000 distinct CDR3 sequences, more than 20% of which are singletons. The sequencing sample was made of blood, either unsorted or a sorted T cell fraction (not recorded which). Every receptor here comes from a human donor who was either an allogeneic HSCT recipient or a stem cell or donor lymphocyte infusion donor (not recorded which). It is not recorded whose cells these are; they may come from a transplant donor.

This clonotype was observed a few times. The chain links TRBV29-1 to TRBJ1-1; 7 nucleotides agree with TRBD1. J gave up 6 bases and V 6 bases, and 7 bases lay outside the gene matches. The length of the CDR3 is 12 residues. Germline-derived CDR1 and CDR2 are SQVTM and ANQGSEA. CDR3: CSVRDRDPEAFF. CDR3 DNA: TGCAGCGTCCGAGACAGGGACCCTGAAGCTTTCTTT.

In DNA form, the CDR3 reads TGTGCCAGCAGCGCACAGAGACTTGAAGCTTTCTTT. The encoded protein is CASSAQRLEAFF. The chain is built from TRBV7-2 and TRBJ1-1; D not certain. Trimming cost V 5 bases and J 7 bases, with 11 bases left between them. CDR3 length equals 12 residues. CDR1 is SGHTA, CDR2 FQGNSA, per germline.

This clonotype was counted a few times. The V gene is TRBV4-1, the J gene TRBJ1-5; D is possibly TRBD1 (6 bases). This CDR3 is built from 17 residues. V lost 1 base to trimming and J lost 0 bases, with 13 bases between them. The germline V gene encodes CDR1 MGHRA and CDR2 YSYEKL. The DNA of the CDR3 is TGCGCCAGCAGCCAAGTAAACAGGGTCTATAGCAATCAGCCCCAGCATTTT. Its translation is CASSQVNRVYSNQPQHF.

This clonotype was observed many times. DNA for the CDR3: TGCGCCAGCAGCAAGACAGGGAGTACTGAAGCTTTCTTT. Residues: CASSKTGSTEAFF. The rearrangement joins TRBV5-1 to TRBJ1-1; 7 bases agree with TRBD1. With 4 bases clipped from V and 5 bases from J, the junction kept 5 bases outside the gene matches. CDR3 length: 13 residues. CDR1 SGHRS and CDR2 YFSETQ come from the germline V gene.

The rearrangement uses TRBV7-3 and TRBJ2-1; 10 positions match TRBD2. Trimming cost V 2 bases and J 7 bases; bases outside gene matches: 5. CDR3 length equals 15 residues. Germline V CDR1 and CDR2: SGHTA, FQGTGA. CDR3 sequence: CASSLGGTSVNEQFF. For the CDR3, the DNA is TGTGCCAGCAGCTTAGGAGGGACTAGCGTTAATGAGCAGTTCTTC.

The chain employs TRBV18 and TRBJ1-5; D not certain. Per germline, CDR1 KGHSH and CDR2 LQKENI. The CDR3 spans 14 residues. Trimming shortened V by 11 bases and J by 3 bases, and 17 bases separated the two germline ends. CDR3 sequence reads: CASKERGDNQPQHF. The CDR3, as DNA: TGTGCCTCCAAAGAACGGGGTGACAATCAGCCCCAGCATTTT. Together with reference TRBV18 and TRBJ1-5, the CDR3 gives the full variable domain: NAGVMQNPRHLVRRRGQEARLRCSPMKGHSHVYWYRQLPEEGLKFMVYLQKENIIDESGMPKERFSAEFPKEGPSILRIQQVVRGDSAAYFCASKERGDNQPQHFGDGTRLSIL.

This clonotype was seen more than once but under ten times. V gene TRBV20-1 combines with J gene TRBJ1-5, with D unresolved. The CDR3 runs to 17 residues. Per the germline V gene, CDR1 is DFQATT and CDR2 is SNEGSKA (reference sequence). Trimming took 5 bases from V and 3 from J, leaving 23 bases between them. In DNA, the CDR3 is TGCAGTGCTTTACCGGGAGCCAAGTCTGGGTTCAATCAGCCCCAGCATTTT. It yields the protein CSALPGAKSGFNQPQHF.

The chain recombines TRBV2 with TRBJ1-1; 8 bases are a match to TRBD1. The V gene end was trimmed by 8 bases and the J gene end by 1 base; junction bases not matched to a gene: 6. Germline CDR1 is SNHLY and CDR2 is FYNNEI. The CDR3 is made up of 14 amino acids. The chain's CDR3 is CASWEGQENTEAFF. For the CDR3, the DNA is TGTGCCAGCTGGGAGGGACAGGAGAACACTGAAGCTTTCTTT.

For this clonotype: Germline and junction disagree at one end, which may indicate a read error. V gene TRBV5-5 combines with J gene TRBJ2-1; 9 nucleotides line up with TRBD2. CDR3 length: 12 residues. Germline-derived CDR1 and CDR2 are SGHKS and YYEKEE (reference sequence). This CDR3 reads CASSAQAGTSNF. The CDR3 nucleotides read TGTGCCAGCAGCGCCCAAGCCGGGACTAGCAACTTC.

This clonotype appeared a single time. The chain employs TRBV12-3 or TRBV12-4 and TRBJ1-1; D is unresolved. The CDR3 covers 15 residues. The V gene lost 2 bases and the J gene lost 1 base, with 11 bases spanning the gap. The CDR3 region has the DNA TGTGCCAGCAGTTTATACGGAGAACCGAACACTGAAGCTTTCTTT. It is translated as CASSLYGEPNTEAFF.

V and J are TRBV7-2 and TRBJ2-3; possibly TRBD2 for D (5 bases). V gave up 4 bases and J gave up 7 bases, with 9 bases separating them. Germline values: CDR1 SGHTA, CDR2 FQGNSA. The CDR3 is made up of 12 amino acids. The CDR3 reads CASSSPGNTQYF. CDR3 DNA: TGTGCCAGCAGCTCTCCGGGAAATACGCAGTATTTT.

The chain joins TRBV20-1 to TRBJ2-1; TRBD1 matches at 8 bases. The germline V gene has CDR1 DFQATT and CDR2 SNEGSKA (reference sequence). V shed 5 bases and J 0 bases; nucleotides not matched to a gene: 3. The CDR3 is 14 residues long. The CDR3 nucleotides read TGCAGTGCTCGCACAGGGGGCTCCTACAATGAGCAGTTCTTC. Translated, it gives CSARTGGSYNEQFF.

CDR3 coding DNA: TGTGCCAGCAGTTCGGGACAGGGGGCTCCCCACGAGCAGTACTTC. Its protein product is CASSSGQGAPHEQYF. The rearrangement uses TRBV6-5 and TRBJ2-7; 12 bases agree with TRBD1. The J segment lost 5 bases and the V segment lost 4 bases, leaving 6 bases of the junction unmatched. This CDR3 contains 15 residues. The germline CDR1 and CDR2 sequences are MNHEY and SVGAGI.

The rearrangement links TRBV27 to TRBJ2-1; D is undetermined. V gave up 3 bases and J gave up 1 base, with 10 bases separating them. Looked up from germline, CDR1 is MNHEY and CDR2 is SMNVEV (reference sequence). The CDR3 length is 15 residues. CDR3 DNA: TGTGCCAGCAGTTTTGAGACCGGTTCCTACAATGAGCAGTTCTTC. As protein: CASSFETGSYNEQFF.

V is TRBV7-2 and J is TRBJ1-4; D gene uncertain. Germline-derived CDR1 and CDR2 are SGHTA and FQGNSA. The V end was cut by 1 base, the J end by 8 bases, with 11 bases between. This CDR3 spans 14 amino acids. CDR3: CASSLGATSEKLFF. Written as DNA, the CDR3 is TGTGCCAGCAGCTTAGGGGCGACGTCGGAAAAACTGTTTTTT.

Only a few counts were recorded for this clonotype. This chain uses TRBV29-1 with TRBJ1-6; no firm D call. The CDR3 has 13 residues. Per the germline V gene, CDR1 is SQVTM and CDR2 is ANQGSEA. The V end lost 4 bases, the J end lost 0 bases, and 4 bases lay between the germline ends. The CDR3 protein is CSVADSYNSPLHF. The CDR3 region has the DNA TGCAGCGTTGCAGACTCCTATAATTCACCCCTCCACTTT.

V is TRBV13 and J is TRBJ1-1; 7 positions agree with TRBD1. The CDR3 sequence is 16 residues long. Germline CDR1 and CDR2: PRHDT and FYEKMQ (reference sequence). V gave up 0 bases and J gave up 7 bases; unmatched junction bases: 11. CDR3 in amino acids: CASSLGPQGQVFEAFF. In DNA form, the CDR3 reads TGTGCCAGCAGCTTAGGCCCACAGGGGCAAGTTTTTGAAGCTTTCTTT.

A few counts support this clonotype. The chain is built from TRBV5-1 and TRBJ2-7; D is possibly TRBD1 (6 bases). With 4 bases removed from V and 3 bases from J, the gap between germline ends came to 11 bases. The CDR3 length is 13 residues. Looked up from germline, CDR1 is SGHRS and CDR2 is YFSETQ. CDR3 amino acids: CASSAGDGYEQYF. The CDR3 nucleotides read TGCGCCAGCAGCGCAGGGGATGGCTACGAGCAGTACTTC. Full variable domain (missing parts from reference TRBV5-1 and TRBJ2-7): KAGVTQTPRYLIKTRGQQVTLSCSPISGHRSVSWYQQTPGQGLQFLFEYFSETQRNKGNFPGRFSGRQFSNSRSEMNVSTLELGDSALYLCASSAGDGYEQYFGPGTRLTVT.

In its sample, this clonotype was seen many times. This rearrangement joins TRBV6-6 to TRBJ1-1, with 9 bases that match TRBD1. CDR3 length: 14 amino acids. The ends lost 8 bases at V and 4 bases at J; junction bases unmatched: 8. Germline values: CDR1 MNHNY, CDR2 SVGAGI (reference sequence). The CDR3 is CASGTGSRGTEAFF. As DNA, the CDR3 is TGTGCCAGCGGGACAGGGTCCCGGGGCACTGAAGCTTTCTTT.

This clonotype was counted only a few times. The chain recombines TRBV7-6 with TRBJ1-1, with D uncertain. Trimming stripped 3 bases from V and 1 base from J, with 9 bases between. The CDR3 has 14 residues. Germline V gives CDR1 SGHVS, CDR2 FNYEAQ. Here the CDR3 DNA reads TGTGCCAGCAGCTTCGACATAAAGAACACTGAAGCTTTCTTT. Translation: CASSFDIKNTEAFF.

There are a few counts of this clonotype. The V gene is TRBV4-3, the J gene TRBJ2-5, with 8 bases identical to TRBD2. This CDR3 spans 16 amino acids. Germline CDR1 reads LGHNA; CDR2 reads YSLEER. V lost 0 bases to trimming and J lost 2 bases; unmatched junction nucleotides: 5. Here the CDR3 reads CASSQDGPSGQETQYF. CDR3 bases: TGCGCCAGCAGCCAAGATGGGCCTAGCGGGCAAGAGACCCAGTACTTC.

V and J are TRBV12-3 or TRBV12-4 and TRBJ1-4; D remains unclear. V was clipped by 2 bases and J by 7 bases, with 11 bases between them. The CDR3 runs 14 residues. The CDR3 region is CASSLMAVPEKLFF. For the CDR3, the DNA is TGTGCCAGCAGTTTAATGGCAGTTCCTGAAAAACTGTTTTTT.

J is TRBJ1-2 and V is TRBV20-1, with D possibly matching TRBD1 (5 bases). The V gene lost 0 bases and the J gene lost 2 bases, with 13 bases spanning the gap. The length of the CDR3 is 15 residues. Germline values: CDR1 DFQATT, CDR2 SNEGSKA (reference sequence). In nucleotides, the CDR3 is TGCAGTGCTAGAGATCGGGCAGGGCCGAACTATGGCTACACCTTC. Amino acids: CSARDRAGPNYGYTF.

The V gene is TRBV9, the J gene TRBJ2-5, with TRBD2 matching over 12 bases. The V and J ends lost 6 bases and 4 bases, in that order; junction bases with no gene match: 4. The V gene's germline CDR1 is SGDLS and CDR2 YYNGEE. The CDR3 runs to 14 residues. CDR3 bases: TGTGCCAGCAATCCTAGCGGGAGGGGAGAGACCCAGTACTTC. Translation: CASNPSGRGETQYF. The full variable domain, completed using reference TRBV9 and TRBJ2-5, is DSGVTQTPKHLITATGQRVTLRCSPRSGDLSVYWYQQSLDQGLQFLIQYYNGEERAKGNILERFSAQQFPDLHSELNLSSLELGDSALYFCASNPSGRGETQYFGPGTRLLVL.

This clonotype has more than one count but fewer than ten. The chain joins TRBV20-1 to TRBJ2-7; TRBD2 aligns across 10 bases. The CDR3 sequence is 15 residues long. The germline CDR1 and CDR2 sequences are DFQATT and SNEGSKA (reference sequence). Trimming removed 0 bases from V and 0 bases from J; junction bases left unmatched: 2. CDR3 sequence (DNA): TGCAGTGCTAGAGAGGGGACTAGCGACTCCTACGAGCAGTACTTC. It translates to CSAREGTSDSYEQYF.